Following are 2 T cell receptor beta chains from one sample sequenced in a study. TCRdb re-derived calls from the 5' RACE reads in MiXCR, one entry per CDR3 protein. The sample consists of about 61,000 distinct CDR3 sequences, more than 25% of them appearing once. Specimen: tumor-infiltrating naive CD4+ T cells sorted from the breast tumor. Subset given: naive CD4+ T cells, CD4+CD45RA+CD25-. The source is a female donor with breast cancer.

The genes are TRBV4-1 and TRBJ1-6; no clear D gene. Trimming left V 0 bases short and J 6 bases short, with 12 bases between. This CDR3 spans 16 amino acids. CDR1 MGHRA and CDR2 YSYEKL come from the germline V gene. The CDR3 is CASSQDEGIRNSPLHF. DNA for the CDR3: TGCGCCAGCAGCCAAGACGAGGGAATACGTAATTCACCCCTCCACTTT.

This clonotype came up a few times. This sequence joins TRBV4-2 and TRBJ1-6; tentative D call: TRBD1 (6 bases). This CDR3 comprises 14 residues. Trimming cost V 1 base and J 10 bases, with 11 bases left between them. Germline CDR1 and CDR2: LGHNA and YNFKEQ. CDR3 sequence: CASSQGGADSPLHF. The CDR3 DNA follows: TGTGCCAGCAGCCAAGGGGGGGCTGACTCACCCCTCCACTTT.